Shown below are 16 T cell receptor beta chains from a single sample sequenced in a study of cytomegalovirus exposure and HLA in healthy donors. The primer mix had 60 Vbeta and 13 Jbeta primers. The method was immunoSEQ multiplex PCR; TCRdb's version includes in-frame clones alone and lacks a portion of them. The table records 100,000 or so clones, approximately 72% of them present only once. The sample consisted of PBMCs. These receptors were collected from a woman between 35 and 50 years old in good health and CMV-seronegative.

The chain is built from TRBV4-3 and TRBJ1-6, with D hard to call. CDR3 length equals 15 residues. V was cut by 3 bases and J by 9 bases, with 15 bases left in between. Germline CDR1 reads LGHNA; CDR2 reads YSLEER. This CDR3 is CASSHREFSVSPLHF. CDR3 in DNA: TGCGCCAGCAGCCATAGGGAGTTCTCGGTTTCACCCCTCCACTTT.

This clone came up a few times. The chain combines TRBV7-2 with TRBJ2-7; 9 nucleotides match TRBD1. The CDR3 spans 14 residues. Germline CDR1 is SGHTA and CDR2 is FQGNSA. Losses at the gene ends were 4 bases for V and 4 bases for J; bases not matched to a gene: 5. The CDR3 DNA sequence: TGTGCCAGCAGCTCTCGGACAGGGGTGTACGAGCAGTACTTC. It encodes CASSSRTGVYEQYF. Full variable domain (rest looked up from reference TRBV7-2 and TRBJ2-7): GAGVSQSPSNKVTEKGKDVELRCDPISGHTALYWYRQSLGQGLEFLIYFQGNSAPDKSGLPSDRFSAERTGGSVSTLTIQRTQQEDSAVYLCASSSRTGVYEQYFGPGTRLTVT.

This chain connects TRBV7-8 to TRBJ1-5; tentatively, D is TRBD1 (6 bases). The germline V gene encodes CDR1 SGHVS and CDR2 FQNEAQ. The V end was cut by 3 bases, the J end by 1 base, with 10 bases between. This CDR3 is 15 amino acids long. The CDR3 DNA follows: TGTGCCAGCAGCTTGGACAGATTGAGCAATCAGCCCCAGCATTTT. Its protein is CASSLDRLSNQPQHF.

CDR3 bases: TGTGCCAGCAGCCCGTCGCCGGGACTAGCGGGAGCATCCTACGAGCAGTACTTC. This codes for CASSPSPGLAGASYEQYF. This chain links TRBV7-9 with TRBJ2-5; TRBD2 matches 14 bases. TRBJ2-7 matches the DNA end more closely, so the J call is doubtful. The CDR3 is 18 residues long. CDR1 SEHNR and CDR2 FQNEAQ come from the germline V gene (reference sequence).

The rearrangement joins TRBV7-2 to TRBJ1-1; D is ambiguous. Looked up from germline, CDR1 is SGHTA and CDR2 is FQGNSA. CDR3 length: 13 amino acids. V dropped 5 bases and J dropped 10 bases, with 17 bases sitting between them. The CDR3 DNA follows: TGTGCCAGCAGCACTAGCGACGGGTCGGGAGCTTTCTTT. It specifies CASSTSDGSGAFF.

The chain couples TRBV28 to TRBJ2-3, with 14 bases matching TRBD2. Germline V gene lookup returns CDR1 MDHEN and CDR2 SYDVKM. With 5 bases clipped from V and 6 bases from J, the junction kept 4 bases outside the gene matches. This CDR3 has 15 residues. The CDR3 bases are TGTGCCAGCAGTCGGGGGACTAGCGGGAGCGATACGCAGTATTTT. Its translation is CASSRGTSGSDTQYF.

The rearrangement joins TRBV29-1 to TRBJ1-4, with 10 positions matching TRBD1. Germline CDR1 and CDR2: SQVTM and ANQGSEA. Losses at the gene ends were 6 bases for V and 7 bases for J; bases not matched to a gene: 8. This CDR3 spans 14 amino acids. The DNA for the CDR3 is TGCAGCGTGAGGACAGGGGGGGGGAGTGAAAAACTGTTTTTT. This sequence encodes CSVRTGGGSEKLFF.

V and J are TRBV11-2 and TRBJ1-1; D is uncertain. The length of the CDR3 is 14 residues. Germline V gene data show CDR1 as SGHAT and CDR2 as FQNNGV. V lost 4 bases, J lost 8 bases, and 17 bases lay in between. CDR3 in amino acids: CASSSRTNHLEAFF. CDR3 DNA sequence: TGTGCCAGCAGCTCCCGAACCAACCACTTGGAAGCTTTCTTT.

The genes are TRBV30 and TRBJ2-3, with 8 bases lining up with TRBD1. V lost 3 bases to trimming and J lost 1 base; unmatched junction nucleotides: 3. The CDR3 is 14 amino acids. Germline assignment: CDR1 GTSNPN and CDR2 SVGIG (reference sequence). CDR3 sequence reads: CAWSLTGGTDTQYF. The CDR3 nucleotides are TGTGCCTGGAGCCTGACAGGGGGCACAGATACGCAGTATTTT.

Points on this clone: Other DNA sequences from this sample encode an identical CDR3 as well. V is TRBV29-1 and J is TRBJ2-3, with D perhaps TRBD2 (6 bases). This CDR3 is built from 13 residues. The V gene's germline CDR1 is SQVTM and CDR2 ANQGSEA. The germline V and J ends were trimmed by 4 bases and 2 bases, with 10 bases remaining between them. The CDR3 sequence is CSVGGTSTDTQYF. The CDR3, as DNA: TGCAGCGTTGGCGGGACTTCCACAGATACGCAGTATTTT.

The CDR3, as DNA: TGTGCCAGCAGTCTTACAGGGGCAGATACGCAGTATTTT. The encoded protein is CASSLTGADTQYF. The chain joins TRBV6-5 to TRBJ2-3; TRBD1 matches at 7 bases. This CDR3 region has 13 residues. The germline CDR1 and CDR2 sequences are MNHEY and SVGAGI. With 5 bases clipped from V and 4 bases from J, the junction kept 3 bases outside the gene matches.

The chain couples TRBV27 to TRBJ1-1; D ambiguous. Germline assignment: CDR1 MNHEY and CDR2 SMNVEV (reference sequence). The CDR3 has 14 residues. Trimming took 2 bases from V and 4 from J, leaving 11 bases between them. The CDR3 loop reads CASSLVPGSTEAFF. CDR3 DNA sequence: TGTGCCAGCAGTTTAGTGCCGGGGAGCACTGAAGCTTTCTTT.

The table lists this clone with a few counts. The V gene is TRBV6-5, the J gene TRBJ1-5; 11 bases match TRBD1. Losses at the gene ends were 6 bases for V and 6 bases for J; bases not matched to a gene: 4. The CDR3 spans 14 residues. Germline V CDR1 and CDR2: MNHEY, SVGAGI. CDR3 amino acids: CASSRTGGFQPQHF. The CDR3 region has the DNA TGTGCCAGCAGCCGGACAGGGGGCTTTCAGCCCCAGCATTTT.

CDR3 region: CASSSGTGGLYEQYF. The CDR3 region has the DNA TGCGCCAGCAGCTCCGGGACAGGGGGCCTCTACGAGCAGTACTTC. V is TRBV5-1 and J is TRBJ2-7; 12 bases align to TRBD1. Germline V gives CDR1 SGHRS, CDR2 YFSETQ. This CDR3 contains 15 residues. V was pared by 3 bases and J by 3 bases, with 4 bases of the junction left unmatched.

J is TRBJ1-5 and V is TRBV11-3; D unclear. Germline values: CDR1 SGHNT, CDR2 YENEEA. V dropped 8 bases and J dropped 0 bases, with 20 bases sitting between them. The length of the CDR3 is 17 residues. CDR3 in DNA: TGTGCCAGCCCCAATGAAGCGACTTCTTATAGCAATCAGCCCCAGCATTTT. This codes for CASPNEATSYSNQPQHF.

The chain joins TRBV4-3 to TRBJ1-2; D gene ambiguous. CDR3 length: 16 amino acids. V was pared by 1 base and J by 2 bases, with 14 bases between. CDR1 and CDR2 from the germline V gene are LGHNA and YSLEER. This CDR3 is CASSQVKLRGNYGYTF. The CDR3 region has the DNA TGCGCCAGCAGCCAAGTTAAGTTAAGAGGGAACTATGGCTACACCTTC.